These T cell receptor beta chains were read from a single sample in a study of early T cells in non-severe SARS-CoV-2 infection. TCRdb re-analysed the 5' RACE reads in MiXCR, keeping a single row per CDR3 protein. The sample has over 55,000 distinct CDR3 sequences; 7.7% are singletons. Sequenced material: whole blood. The source is an adult who was a healthcare worker with PCR-confirmed SARS-CoV-2 infection or an uninfected control (not recorded which). The CDR3 runs from the conserved cysteine through the conserved F or W.

V,J,CDR3
TRBV20-1,TRBJ2-1,CSAYDPVTSGSRNEQFF
TRBV2,TRBJ2-2,CASRPGTIANTGELFF
TRBV6-1,TRBJ2-1,CASSPRHNEQFF
TRBV6-5,TRBJ1-2,CASSAQGVDGYTF
TRBV7-9,TRBJ2-4,CASGGRAKNIQYF
TRBV7-6,TRBJ2-7,CASSTTSGTYEQYF
TRBV7-3,TRBJ2-3,CASSFRGGGDTQYF
TRBV20-1,TRBJ2-1,CSALQGLAALSSYNEQFF
TRBV12-3/TRBV12-4,TRBJ2-3,CASRTQRDTQYF
TRBV7-9,TRBJ2-1,CASSHSGSPPGKFF
TRBV7-9,TRBJ2-5,CASSPGPEGGPGLETQYF
TRBV3-1,TRBJ2-2,CASSPQGGRKGTGELFF
TRBV30,TRBJ1-2,CAWSVLPDGYTF
TRBV9,TRBJ2-7,CASSPRYLGDEQYF
TRBV13,TRBJ2-1,CASSPAWKNEQFF